The rows below give T cell receptor beta chains drawn from one sample of a study of blood T cell repertoires in COVID-19. Method: immunoSEQ multiplex PCR; TCRdb's copy keeps in-frame clones and lacks some. Of under 250,000 clones detected, approximately 80% appear once; the ten largest clones hold about 10%. Sequencing used peripheral blood. These receptor sequences come from a man over 45 with active or convalescent COVID-19. The CDR3 runs from the conserved cysteine through the conserved F or W. Fields, in order: D gene, CDR3 length, V gene, J gene, clone size, CDR3 DNA, CDR3 protein. The D gene is left open where the match is weak. Clone size is stated in some rows and not others, as once, few, many or a class when expanded.

D: TRBD1
length: 13
V: TRBV15
J: TRBJ1-1
size: once
DNA: TGTGCCACCAGCAGAGAGGACAGGGGAAAAGCTTTCTTT
CDR3: CATSREDRGKAFF

D: TRBD1
length: 13
V: TRBV7-3
J: TRBJ2-3
size: .
DNA: TGTGCCAGCAGCTTAGACAGGGCAGATACGCAGTATTTT
CDR3: CASSLDRADTQYF

D: TRBD1
length: 17
V: TRBV2
J: TRBJ2-6
size: many
DNA: TGTGCCAGCAGTGAATTGGGACAGTTAGCTGGGGCCAACGTCCTGACTTTC
CDR3: CASSELGQLAGANVLTF

D: .
length: 14
V: TRBV10-3
J: TRBJ2-3
size: few
DNA: TGTGCCATCAGCAAACCAGCTAGGTCTGATACGCAGTATTTT
CDR3: CAISKPARSDTQYF

D: .
length: 13
V: TRBV6-2/TRBV6-3
J: TRBJ1-1
size: .
DNA: TGTGCCAGCAGTTATCAACAGGGTACTGAAGCTTTCTTT
CDR3: CASSYQQGTEAFF

D: .
length: 14
V: TRBV19
J: TRBJ1-1
size: .
DNA: TGTGCCAGTAGTCCAGGGACAATGAACACTGAAGCTTTCTTT
CDR3: CASSPGTMNTEAFF

D: .
length: 14
V: TRBV7-9
J: TRBJ1-6
size: .
DNA: TGTGCCAGCAGCTCAGACTCGGATTTCGGGCCCCTCCACTTT
CDR3: CASSSDSDFGPLHF

D: .
length: 12
V: TRBV12-5
J: TRBJ1-1
size: .
DNA: TGTGCTAGTGGTTTACATCAGCGGCGAGCTTTCTTT
CDR3: CASGLHQRRAFF

D: TRBD1
length: 14
V: TRBV5-1
J: TRBJ1-1
size: few
DNA: TGCGCCAGCAGCGGACAGGGAGAGAACACTGAAGCTTTCTTT
CDR3: CASSGQGENTEAFF

D: .
length: 17
V: TRBV7-2
J: TRBJ1-2
size: .
DNA: TGTGCCAGCAGCTTAGCGGCCCCGCCAGGGGTAGGCTATGGCTACACCTTC
CDR3: CASSLAAPPGVGYGYTF

D: .
length: 11
V: TRBV7-8
J: TRBJ1-3
size: .
DNA: TGTGCCAGCAAGAGGGGAAACACCATATATTTT
CDR3: CASKRGNTIYF

D: TRBD1
length: 16
V: TRBV7-2
J: TRBJ1-5
size: .
DNA: TGTGCCAGCAGCTTACGGACAGGGGGTGGCAATCAGCCCCAGCATTTT
CDR3: CASSLRTGGGNQPQHF

D: TRBD1
length: 13
V: TRBV29-1
J: TRBJ1-3
size: .
DNA: TGCAGCGTTGGGGACAGGTCAGGAAACACCATATATTTT
CDR3: CSVGDRSGNTIYF

D: .
length: 18
V: TRBV24-1
J: TRBJ1-2
size: .
DNA: TGTGCCACCAGTGATTTCCCCCCCGTCTCCCAGTATAACTATGGCTACACCTTC
CDR3: CATSDFPPVSQYNYGYTF

D: .
length: 15
V: TRBV15
J: TRBJ2-3
size: .
DNA: TGTGCCACCAGCAGAGATGGGGGCCGAGTAGATACGCAGTATTTT
CDR3: CATSRDGGRVDTQYF

D: .
length: 14
V: TRBV9
J: TRBJ2-1
size: .
DNA: TGTGCCAGCAGCCGGTTTAGCATTCCCCCTGAGCAGTTCTTC
CDR3: CASSRFSIPPEQFF

D: TRBD1
length: 14
V: TRBV7-3
J: TRBJ2-7
size: .
DNA: TGTGCCAGCAGTTATGGACAGGGAAACTACGAGCAGTACTTC
CDR3: CASSYGQGNYEQYF

D: TRBD1
length: 15
V: TRBV29-1
J: TRBJ1-1
size: .
DNA: TGCAGCGTCTACAGTTACCTGACAGGGGACACTGAAGCTTTCTTT
CDR3: CSVYSYLTGDTEAFF

D: TRBD1
length: 13
V: TRBV2
J: TRBJ1-1
size: .
DNA: TGTGCCAGCTCTCGGGACAGCAACACTGAAGCTTTCTTT
CDR3: CASSRDSNTEAFF

D: TRBD2
length: 16
V: TRBV11-2
J: TRBJ2-1
size: .
DNA: TGTGCCAGCAGAACAACTAGCGGGGCATATCACAATGAGCAGTTCTTC
CDR3: CASRTTSGAYHNEQFF

D: .
length: 16
V: TRBV7-2
J: TRBJ2-7
size: few
DNA: TGTGCCAGCAGCTTAGGGTTGTCAGGGGCAACCTACGAGCAGTACTTC
CDR3: CASSLGLSGATYEQYF

D: .
length: 16
V: TRBV9
J: TRBJ1-4
size: .
DNA: TGTGCCAGCAGCGTAGGTGTGGGGCCGACTAATGAAAAACTGTTTTTT
CDR3: CASSVGVGPTNEKLFF

D: TRBD2
length: 16
V: TRBV19
J: TRBJ2-1
size: .
DNA: TGTGCCAGTAGTATAGAAGGCGGGGGGTCCTACAATGAGCAGTTCTTC
CDR3: CASSIEGGGSYNEQFF

D: .
length: 14
V: TRBV5-4
J: TRBJ2-2
size: .
DNA: TGTGCCAGCCGCCCCCTTTTCGGCACCGGGGAGCTGTTTTTT
CDR3: CASRPLFGTGELFF

D: TRBD2
length: 16
V: TRBV7-8
J: TRBJ2-2
size: few
DNA: TGTGCCAGCAGCCGTCGACTAGCGGGAACCGCCGGGGAGCTGTTTTTT
CDR3: CASSRRLAGTAGELFF